This TCR beta chain is drawn from a study of T cells in Graves' hyperthyroidism and ophthalmopathy. Across the study: The blood sample was taken at first diagnosis, before treatment began.

From RNA transcripts, TCR beta CDR3 regions were amplified. First-round RT-PCR of the TCR CDR3 relied on the HTBI primer set. TCRdb analysed the multiplex PCR reads with MiXCR anew, one entry per CDR3 protein. This sample has roughly 350,000 distinct CDR3 sequences, with more than 11% found just once. Germline V gene lookup returns CDR1 SQVTM and CDR2 ANQGSEA. Unmatched junction bases numbered 7, after V lost 3 bases and J lost 3 bases. The CDR3 runs to 14 residues. The sequenced material came from blood. The sequence came from a woman younger than 45 with Graves' hyperthyroidism. V gene TRBV29-1 combines with J gene TRBJ2-5, with 7 nucleotides matching TRBD2. For the CDR3, the DNA is TGCAGCGTTGAGACGGCTAGCGGTAAAGAGACCCAGTACTTC. Translating gives CSVETASGKETQYF.